Given below is one T cell receptor (beta chain) in context. Its matching antigen is unknown. These data belong to a study of response to subunit inactivated influenza vaccine. Study-level results: A suggestion made by the authors is that each seasonal influenza vaccination recruits few new T cells.

TCRdb reprocessed the RT-PCR reads via MiXCR and lists one record per CDR3 protein. Of about 540,000 distinct CDR3 sequences listed, roughly a quarter are singletons. This CDR3 has 14 residues. The V gene lost 5 bases and the J gene lost 4 bases, with 12 bases spanning the gap. These data also formed part of another study, on T cells expressing NK-cell markers. From that study: For TCR beta, cDNA was produced by 5'RACE template switching with UMIs. Among CD8+ T cells from more than five donors, dominant NKG2C+ clonotypes accounted for about 1.0-7.0%. These clonotypes also led the CD3+CD56-NKG2C+ fraction in a few donors.

This TCR derives from a man aged 50 to 59 who received an inactivated influenza vaccine. The sequenced sample was CD4+ T cells sorted from PBMCs, obtained approximately 13 days after vaccination. This sequence joins TRBV12-3 or TRBV12-4 and TRBJ1-3, with D unclear. The CDR3 nucleotides are TGTGCCAGCAGTAACGGATACTTAGGAAACACCATATATTTT. Protein: CASSNGYLGNTIYF.